Presented here are 29 T cell receptor beta chains from one specimen sequenced in a study of T cell clonotyping in hematopoietic cell transplantation. Noted time point: recipient sample about 28 days before transplant, after cytoreduction. Profiling relied on immunoSEQ multiplex PCR, and the TCRdb table lists in-frame clones only, not all of them. The repertoire holds about 6,500 clones, nearly 98% seen once, with about a sixth in the top ten. The sequenced sample was peripheral blood mononuclear cells, obtained before stem cell transplant. Receptor source: a man between 65 and 85 years old with acute myeloid leukemia. Some clones in this sample may be carry-over from other donors' samples.

The V gene is TRBV30, the J gene TRBJ1-4; possibly TRBD1 for D (6 bases). CDR1 is GTSNPN, CDR2 SVGIG, per germline (reference sequence). This CDR3 comprises 19 residues. V lost 0 bases to trimming and J lost 1 base, with 21 bases between them. CDR3 nucleotides: TGTGCCTGGAGTGTAAAGACCCGGGACACACTCCTAACTAATGAAAAACTGTTTTTT. It specifies CAWSVKTRDTLLTNEKLFF.

The chain employs TRBV11-3 and TRBJ1-2; TRBD1 matches at 8 bases. The V segment lost 6 bases and the J segment 4 bases; nucleotides outside the gene matches: 10. Germline CDR1 is SGHNT and CDR2 is YENEEA. The CDR3 runs to 15 residues. DNA of the CDR3: TGTGCCAGCAGTTCCCGGACAGGGACGCGCTATGGCTACACCTTC. Translation: CASSSRTGTRYGYTF.

The V and J genes are TRBV6-5 and TRBJ2-1; TRBD2 might be the D (6 bases). This CDR3 is built from 12 residues. Trimming stripped 10 bases from V and 4 bases from J, with 11 bases between. Germline assignment: CDR1 MNHEY and CDR2 SVGAGI. The CDR3 nucleotides read TGTGCCACGGAGGGCCGGTACAATGAGCAGTTCTTC. Its protein product is CATEGRYNEQFF.

This chain joins TRBV6-5 and TRBJ1-1; 11 bases map to TRBD1. This CDR3 comprises 13 residues. From germline, CDR1 is MNHEY and CDR2 SVGAGI. Unmatched junction bases numbered 1, after V lost 8 bases and J lost 2 bases. Here the CDR3 reads CASGQGANTEAFF. The DNA of the CDR3 is TGTGCCAGCGGACAGGGGGCTAACACTGAAGCTTTCTTT.

The V gene is TRBV4-3, the J gene TRBJ2-1; D not certain. The CDR3 length is 14 residues. Trimming shortened V by 1 base and J by 5 bases, and 9 bases separated the two germline ends. Germline lookup yields CDR1 LGHNA and CDR2 YSLEER. The CDR3 DNA reads TGCGCCAGCAGCCAAGCGTTAGGCAACAATGAGCAGTTCTTC. This sequence encodes CASSQALGNNEQFF.

The CDR3 here is CASNPRTGMTQETQYF. The DNA for the CDR3 is TGTGCCAGCAACCCAAGGACAGGGATGACCCAAGAGACCCAGTACTTC. This sequence joins TRBV2 and TRBJ2-5, with TRBD1 matching 8 bases. The germline V gene encodes CDR1 SNHLY and CDR2 FYNNEI. CDR3 size: 16 residues. Trimming removed 7 bases from V and 1 base from J; junction bases left unmatched: 11.

The chain has TRBV6-4 and TRBJ2-6; D is unclear. The CDR3 is made up of 18 amino acids. Germline-derived CDR1 and CDR2 are MRHNA and SNTAGT. The V end lost 5 bases, the J end lost 5 bases, and 22 bases lay between the germline ends. CDR3 bases: TGTGCCAGCAGTACCCCCCGCACACGACAAAGTCGGGCCAACGTCCTGACTTTC. Translated: CASSTPRTRQSRANVLTF.

The rearrangement uses TRBV19 and TRBJ1-2; D remains unclear. V lost 5 bases and J 7 bases, leaving 14 bases between the germline ends. The CDR3 has 13 amino acids. The germline CDR1 and CDR2 sequences are LNHDA and SQIVND (reference sequence). In nucleotides, the CDR3 is TGTGCCAGTAGTCTTGGGCCCGGCTCTGGCTACACCTTC. Protein: CASSLGPGSGYTF. Full variable domain (rest looked up from reference TRBV19 and TRBJ1-2): DGGITQSPKYLFRKEGQNVTLSCEQNLNHDAMYWYRQDPGQGLRLIYYSQIVNDFQKGDIAEGYSVSREKKESFPLTVTSAQKNPTAFYLCASSLGPGSGYTFGSGTRLTVV.

The chain carries TRBV14 and TRBJ1-1; D may be TRBD1 (5 bases). The CDR3 covers 13 residues. CDR1 is SGHDN and CDR2 is FVKESK in the germline V gene. Trimming left V 4 bases short and J 4 bases short, with 10 bases between. The chain's CDR3 is CASSLIRGTEAFF. CDR3 DNA sequence: TGTGCCAGCAGCCTGATTAGGGGCACTGAAGCTTTCTTT.

The chain employs TRBV9 and TRBJ2-7; D not resolved. The ends were cut back, 0 bases at V and 3 bases at J, with 22 bases in the middle. This CDR3 comprises 18 residues. Germline V CDR1 and CDR2: SGDLS, YYNGEE. This CDR3 is CASSVDWSGVYHYYEQYF. In DNA form, the CDR3 reads TGTGCCAGCAGCGTAGACTGGAGTGGGGTCTACCACTACTACGAGCAGTACTTC.

The V gene is TRBV6-1, the J gene TRBJ1-1; D not resolved. Germline V gene data show CDR1 as MNHNS and CDR2 as SASEGT. This CDR3 is 14 amino acids long. V was trimmed by 1 base and J by 1 base, leaving 7 bases between them. CDR3 in amino acids: CASSEGPQNTEAFF. CDR3 coding DNA: TGTGCCAGCAGTGAAGGACCACAGAACACTGAAGCTTTCTTT.

The chain recombines TRBV19 with TRBJ1-2; 7 bases match TRBD1. Germline CDR1 reads LNHDA; CDR2 reads SQIVND (reference sequence). With V trimmed by 1 base and J by 7 bases, 15 bases remained unmatched. CDR3 size: 17 residues. CDR3 bases: TGTGCCAGTAGTATAGGGGGGAGCGAGGGGGCAGCTCGTGGCTACACCTTC. Protein: CASSIGGSEGAARGYTF.

J is TRBJ1-1 and V is TRBV7-2; the D is unclear. Germline loops: CDR1 SGHTA, CDR2 FQGNSA. This CDR3 spans 13 amino acids. The germline V and J ends were trimmed by 3 bases and 0 bases, with 5 bases remaining between them. In nucleotides, the CDR3 is TGTGCCAGCAGCTTCACGATGAACACTGAAGCTTTCTTT. This codes for CASSFTMNTEAFF.

The rearrangement links TRBV6-4 to TRBJ2-1, with 13 bases fitting TRBD2. This CDR3 spans 15 amino acids. V shed 2 bases and J 8 bases; nucleotides not matched to a gene: 3. The germline V gene encodes CDR1 MRHNA and CDR2 SNTAGT. The CDR3 nucleotides are TGTGCCAGCAGTGACACTAGCGGGGGGGGCGATGAGCAGTTCTTC. Translation: CASSDTSGGGDEQFF.

The rearrangement uses TRBV14 and TRBJ2-7; 12 bases are a match to TRBD2. Germline assignment: CDR1 SGHDN and CDR2 FVKESK. The CDR3 extends over 16 amino acids. Trimming at V came to 3 bases and at J to 0 bases, leaving 3 bases not matched to a gene. The CDR3 DNA sequence: TGTGCCAGCAGCCACGGACTAGCGGGGACCTCCTACGAGCAGTACTTC. Amino acid sequence: CASSHGLAGTSYEQYF.

This clone came up once. This chain connects TRBV5-1 to TRBJ1-1, with 8 bases matching TRBD1. The CDR3 covers 14 residues. With V trimmed by 4 bases and J by 3 bases, 5 bases remained unmatched. The germline CDR1 and CDR2 sequences are SGHRS and YFSETQ. The CDR3 here is CASSHGQGDTEAFF. The CDR3 coding sequence is TGCGCCAGCAGCCACGGACAGGGAGACACTGAAGCTTTCTTT.

The V gene is TRBV2, the J gene TRBJ2-4, with a weak D call TRBD1 (6 bases). The CDR3 has 14 amino acids. Between the trimmed V and J ends, which lost 6 bases and 0 bases, there was a span of 9 bases. Looked up from germline, CDR1 is SNHLY and CDR2 is FYNNEI. In nucleotides, the CDR3 is TGTGCCAGCAGGGACAGTGTAGCCAAAAACATTCAGTACTTC. Translated, it gives CASRDSVAKNIQYF.

The J gene is TRBJ1-4, the V gene TRBV2, with TRBD1 as a possible D gene (6 bases). This CDR3 comprises 13 residues. V was clipped by 8 bases and J by 2 bases, with 9 bases between them. Germline V lookup: CDR1 SNHLY, CDR2 FYNNEI. The CDR3 DNA reads as TGTGCCAGCCCGGACAGCACTAATGAAAAACTGTTTTTT. It encodes CASPDSTNEKLFF.

V and J are TRBV7-2 and TRBJ1-4; D unclear. V was cut by 1 base and J by 2 bases, with 8 bases left in between. CDR1 is SGHTA and CDR2 is FQGNSA in the germline V gene. This CDR3 region has 15 residues. CDR3 protein: CASSLEGGTNEKLFF. CDR3 DNA: TGTGCCAGCAGCTTAGAAGGCGGTACTAATGAAAAACTGTTTTTT.

This sequence joins TRBV29-1 and TRBJ2-7; D not resolved. Germline lookup yields CDR1 SQVTM and CDR2 ANQGSEA. The CDR3 extends over 12 amino acids. V lost 5 bases, J lost 6 bases, and 14 bases lay in between. DNA of the CDR3: TGCAGCGTTAAACCCTTGGATGGCGAGCAGTACTTC. This translates into CSVKPLDGEQYF.

The chain joins TRBV6-1 to TRBJ2-3, with D perhaps matching TRBD2 (5 bases). Germline lookup yields CDR1 MNHNS and CDR2 SASEGT. This CDR3 comprises 14 residues. The V end was cut by 4 bases, the J end by 1 base, with 9 bases between. The CDR3 sequence: CASSGDSGTDTQYF. CDR3 nucleotides: TGTGCCAGCAGTGGGGATAGCGGCACAGATACGCAGTATTTT.

The chain recombines TRBV19 with TRBJ1-4; D is unresolved. The CDR3 has 13 amino acids. Trimming removed 8 bases from V and 7 bases from J, with 14 bases in between. CDR1 LNHDA and CDR2 SQIVND come from the germline V gene (reference sequence). The CDR3 loop is CASRWGPGEKLFF. CDR3 nucleotide sequence: TGTGCCAGTCGGTGGGGTCCGGGTGAAAAACTGTTTTTT.

CDR3 sequence reads: CASSVVSDSGNTIYF. The CDR3 nucleotides read TGTGCCAGCAGCGTAGTTTCAGATTCTGGAAACACCATATATTTT. The chain employs TRBV9 and TRBJ1-3; D call uncertain. V lost 0 bases and J lost 1, with 8 bases in between. Germline lookup yields CDR1 SGDLS and CDR2 YYNGEE. The CDR3 totals 15 residues.

This chain links TRBV29-1 with TRBJ2-7; possibly TRBD2 for D (5 bases). The V and J ends lost 7 bases and 7 bases respectively, with 20 bases between them. Germline values: CDR1 SQVTM, CDR2 ANQGSEA. CDR3 length equals 13 residues. The CDR3 coding sequence is TGCAGCGGGTTACTAGATAACCTTGGGGAGCAGTACTTC. Residues: CSGLLDNLGEQYF.

The chain carries TRBV19 and TRBJ2-3; TRBD1 matches at 9 bases. CDR1 is LNHDA and CDR2 is SQIVND in the germline V gene (reference sequence). With V trimmed by 8 bases and J by 2 bases, 5 bases remained unmatched. The CDR3 is 14 residues long. As DNA, the CDR3 is TGTGCCAGTCGGGACAGGGACTTCACAGATACGCAGTATTTT. It yields the protein CASRDRDFTDTQYF.

DNA of the CDR3: TGTGCCAGCAGCCTCTTAGGGCGGGACAGCTACTATGGCTACACCTTC. As protein: CASSLLGRDSYYGYTF. The chain combines TRBV11-2 with TRBJ1-2; 7 bases align to TRBD1. The length of the CDR3 is 16 residues. The V gene's germline CDR1 is SGHAT and CDR2 FQNNGV. V trimming: 5 bases; J trimming: 3 bases; junction bases outside the gene matches: 12.

The J gene is TRBJ1-1, the V gene TRBV7-8, with D uncertain. This CDR3 is built from 12 residues. The germline gives CDR1 SGHVS, CDR2 FQNEAQ. V lost 2 bases, J lost 5 bases, and 6 bases lay in between. The CDR3 sequence: CASSLKATEAFF. For the CDR3, the DNA is TGTGCCAGCAGCTTAAAGGCAACTGAAGCTTTCTTT.

V is TRBV25-1 and J is TRBJ1-5; a possible D gene is TRBD1 (6 bases). The CDR3 is made up of 18 amino acids. Per germline, CDR1 MGHDK and CDR2 SYGVNS. The V end was cut by 2 bases, the J end by 0 bases, with 17 bases between. For the CDR3, the DNA is TGTGCCAGCAGTGAACGGGGCCGGGGGGGCTATAGCAATCAGCCCCAGCATTTT. Translation: CASSERGRGGYSNQPQHF.

The chain is built from TRBV2 and TRBJ1-2, with 10 positions matching TRBD1. Losses at the gene ends were 7 bases for V and 0 bases for J; bases not matched to a gene: 8. The CDR3 covers 16 residues. CDR1 and CDR2 (germline): SNHLY, FYNNEI. The CDR3 here is CASKRGTGVSNYGYTF. For the CDR3, the DNA is TGTGCCAGCAAAAGGGGGACAGGGGTTTCTAACTATGGCTACACCTTC.